This T cell receptor beta chain appears in the sequencing data of a study of OX40 agonist ivuxolimab in advanced cancers. For the wider study: The costimulatory receptor OX40 (CD134) was targeted by ivuxolimab, a fully human IgG2 agonistic monoclonal antibody. Partial responses occurred in three dose-escalation patients, of whom one had hepatocellular carcinoma and two had cutaneous melanoma. A male proportion of under 85% and a mean age of approximately 62 years, ranging from roughly 23 to 79, were recorded for the dose-escalation cohort. Peripheral TCRbeta sequencing was intended to test whether TCR sequence diversity was altered and clonal T-cell expansion was caused by ivuxolimab. Intravenous ivuxolimab was administered to patients every 2 weeks at six dose levels: 0.01, 0.1, 0.3, 1.5, 3 and 10 mg/kg. The paper reports the monotherapy dose-escalation portion (N of about 56 patients) of the phase I ivuxolimab trial. Among the roughly 54 dose-escalation patients, around 20 had hepatocellular carcinoma, roughly 15 melanoma, 9 renal cell carcinoma and 9 head and neck cancer. Patients were allowed to have had prior anti-PD-1, anti-PD-L1 or anti-CTLA-4 therapy, and 40% of the dose-escalation patients had been treated with checkpoint inhibitors.

A word on this clone: Its cognate antigen has yet to be identified. No much larger clonotype is one base removed from it; base qualities were not supplied.

Here is what the overall study found, with its caveats: In the 0.1-3.0 mg/kg groups, partial responders were among the patients with the lowest normalized peripheral clonal expansion, particularly in CD8+ T cells. On average, CD8+ T cells showed more expanded clones than CD4+ T cells after ivuxolimab. The antigen specificity of the peripheral T cells that underwent clonal expansion was not determined. Low levels of normalized T-cell clonal expansion were also seen in some patients who did not respond. At doses of 0.1 to 3.0 mg/kg, clonal expansion of both CD4+ and CD8+ blood T cells was observed from baseline to week 6.

Patients with a history of autoimmune disease or receiving systemic immunosuppression were excluded from the trial. In every dose cohort, peripheral blood was drawn for TCR sequencing at baseline, cycle 4 day 1, and cycle 7 day 1. Samples came from an open-label, multicenter, first-in-human phase I dose-escalation trial of ivuxolimab. Adults with locally advanced or metastatic melanoma, renal cell, hepatocellular, or head and neck squamous cell carcinoma were enrolled in the trial. Before TCR sequencing, CD4+ T cells and CD8+ T cells from peripheral blood were sorted into separate populations. The CDR3 goes from the cysteine to the phenylalanine over 13 residues. The entry retains the CDR3 DNA only, 39 bases that are in frame from base 1. V is pared back by 8 bases and J by 3 bases, with 14 bases lying between the germline termini. CDR1 MNHEY and CDR2 SMNVEV were looked up in the germline V gene (reference sequence).

For sequencing of the TCRbeta CDR3 region, genomic DNA was extracted from the sorted cells. TCRbeta CDR3 regions were sequenced using the immunoSEQ Assay. What TCRdb holds here is the immuneACCESS table cut down to in-frame rearrangements. Part of the clones is not present; checked against another copy, under half of the missing clones reflect an unresolved V gene, and the others are unexplained. The sample table holds around 60,000 clones, of which about nine tenths were seen once. The top ten clonotypes cover approximately 16% of the sample. The rearrangement combines TRBV27 with TRBJ2-7, with the D gene uncertain. The receptor comes from an adult with an advanced solid tumor such as melanoma, head and neck, liver or kidney cancer. Here the sequenced sample was CD4+ or CD8+ T cells sorted from blood, taken in a trial of the OX40 agonist ivuxolimab. The CDR3: CASALREDYEQYF. The nucleotide sequence is given as TGTGCCAGCGCCCTTCGAGAGGACTACGAGCAGTACTTC.